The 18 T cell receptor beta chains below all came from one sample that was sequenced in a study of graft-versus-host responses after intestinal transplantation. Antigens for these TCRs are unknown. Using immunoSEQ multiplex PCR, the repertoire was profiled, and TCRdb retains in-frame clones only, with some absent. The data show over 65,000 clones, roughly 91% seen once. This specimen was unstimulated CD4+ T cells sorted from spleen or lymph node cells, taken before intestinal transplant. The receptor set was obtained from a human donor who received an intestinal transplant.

The CDR3 nucleotides read TGCGCCAGCAGCTTGACGGGGGGAACGACAGATACGCAGTATTTT. This encodes CASSLTGGTTDTQYF. This chain uses TRBV5-1 with TRBJ2-3; the match to TRBD2 covers 7 bases. The length of the CDR3 is 15 residues. Unmatched junction bases numbered 5, after V lost 1 base and J lost 3 bases. Germline CDR1 and CDR2: SGHRS and YFSETQ.

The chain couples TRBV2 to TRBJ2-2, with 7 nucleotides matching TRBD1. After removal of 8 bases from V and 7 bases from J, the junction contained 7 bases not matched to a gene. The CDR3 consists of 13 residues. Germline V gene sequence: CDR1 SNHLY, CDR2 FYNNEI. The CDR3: CASGYRGGGELFF. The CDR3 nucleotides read TGTGCCAGCGGGTACAGGGGCGGCGGGGAGCTGTTTTTT.

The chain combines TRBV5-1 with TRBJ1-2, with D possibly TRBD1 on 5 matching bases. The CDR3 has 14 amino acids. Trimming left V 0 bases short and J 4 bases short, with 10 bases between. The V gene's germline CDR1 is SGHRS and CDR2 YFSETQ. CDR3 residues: CASSLDRNSYGYTF. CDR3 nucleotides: TGCGCCAGCAGCTTGGACAGGAATAGCTATGGCTACACCTTC.

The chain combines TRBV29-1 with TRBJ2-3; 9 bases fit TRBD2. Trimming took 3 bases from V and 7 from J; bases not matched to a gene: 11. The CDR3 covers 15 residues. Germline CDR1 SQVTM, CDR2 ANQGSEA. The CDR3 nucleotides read TGCAGCGTTGAGAAAAAAGCGGGGGGACTCCATACGCAGTATTTT. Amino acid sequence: CSVEKKAGGLHTQYF.

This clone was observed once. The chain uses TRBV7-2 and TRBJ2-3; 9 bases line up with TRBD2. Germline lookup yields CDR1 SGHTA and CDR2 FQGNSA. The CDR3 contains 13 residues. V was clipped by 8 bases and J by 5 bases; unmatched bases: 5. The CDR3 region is CASGRLAVDTQYF. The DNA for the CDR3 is TGTGCCAGCGGGCGACTAGCGGTAGATACGCAGTATTTT.

The CDR3 nucleotides read TGTGCCAGCACCTACAGGGGGACTGAAGCTTTCTTT. Translation gives CASTYRGTEAFF. This sequence joins TRBV6-1 and TRBJ1-1; the match to TRBD1 covers 8 bases. Unmatched junction bases numbered 3, after V lost 7 bases and J lost 5 bases. Germline V gene lookup returns CDR1 MNHNS and CDR2 SASEGT. The CDR3 consists of 12 residues.

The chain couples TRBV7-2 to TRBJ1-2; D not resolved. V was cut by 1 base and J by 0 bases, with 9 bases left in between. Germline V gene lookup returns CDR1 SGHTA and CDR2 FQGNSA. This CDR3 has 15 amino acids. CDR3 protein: CASSLESPANYGYTF. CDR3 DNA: TGTGCCAGCAGCTTAGAGTCCCCAGCTAACTATGGCTACACCTTC.

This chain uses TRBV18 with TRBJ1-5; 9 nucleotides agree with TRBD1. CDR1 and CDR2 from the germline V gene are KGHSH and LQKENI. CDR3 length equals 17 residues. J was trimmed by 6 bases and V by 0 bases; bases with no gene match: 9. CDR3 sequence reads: CASSPPLRQGVSQPQHF. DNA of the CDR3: TGTGCCAGCTCACCACCTCTTAGACAGGGGGTCAGTCAGCCCCAGCATTTT.

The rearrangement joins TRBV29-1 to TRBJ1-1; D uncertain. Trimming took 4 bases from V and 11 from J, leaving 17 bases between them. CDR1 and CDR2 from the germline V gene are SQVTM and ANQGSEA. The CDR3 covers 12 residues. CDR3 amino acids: CSVAETGLYAFF. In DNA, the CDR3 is TGCAGCGTTGCTGAGACGGGTCTGTATGCTTTCTTT.

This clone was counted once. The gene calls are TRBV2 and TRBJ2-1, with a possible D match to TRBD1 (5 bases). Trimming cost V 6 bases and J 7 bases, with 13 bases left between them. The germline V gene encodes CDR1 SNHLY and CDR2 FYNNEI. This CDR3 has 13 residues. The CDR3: CASRGEGVNEQFF. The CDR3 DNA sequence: TGTGCCAGCAGAGGGGAAGGGGTAAATGAGCAGTTCTTC.

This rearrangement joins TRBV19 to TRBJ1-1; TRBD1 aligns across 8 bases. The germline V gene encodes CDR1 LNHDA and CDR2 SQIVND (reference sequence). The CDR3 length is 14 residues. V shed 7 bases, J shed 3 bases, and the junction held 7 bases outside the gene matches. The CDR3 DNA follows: TGTGCCAGTACCCTTACAGGGGGACACACTGAAGCTTTCTTT. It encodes CASTLTGGHTEAFF.

CDR3 nucleotides: TGTGCCTGGAGTGTAGATCAGGCATCTAATTCACCCCTCCACTTT. This codes for CAWSVDQASNSPLHF. The gene calls are TRBV30 and TRBJ1-6; D is unresolved. The germline CDR1 and CDR2 sequences are GTSNPN and SVGIG (reference sequence). The germline V and J ends were trimmed by 0 bases and 6 bases, with 12 bases remaining between them. The CDR3 sequence is 15 residues long.

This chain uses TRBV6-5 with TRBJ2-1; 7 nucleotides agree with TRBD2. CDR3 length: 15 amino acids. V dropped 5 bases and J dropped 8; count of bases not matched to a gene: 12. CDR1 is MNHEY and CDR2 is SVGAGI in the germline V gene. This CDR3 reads CASSPGGGGSDEQFF. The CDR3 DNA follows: TGTGCCAGCAGTCCGGGTGGGGGGGGAAGTGATGAGCAGTTCTTC.

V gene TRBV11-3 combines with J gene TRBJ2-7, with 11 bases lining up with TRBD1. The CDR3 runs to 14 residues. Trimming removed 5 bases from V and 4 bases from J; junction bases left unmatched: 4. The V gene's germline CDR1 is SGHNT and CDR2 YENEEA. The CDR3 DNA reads TGTGCCAGCAGCCTAGGACAGGGGGCTTACGAGCAGTACTTC. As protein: CASSLGQGAYEQYF. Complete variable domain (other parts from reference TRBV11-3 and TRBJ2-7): EAGVVQSPRYKIIEKKQPVAFWCNPISGHNTLYWYLQNLGQGPELLIRYENEEAVDDSQLPKDRFSAERLKGVDSTLKIQPAELGDSAVYLCASSLGQGAYEQYFGPGTRLTVT.

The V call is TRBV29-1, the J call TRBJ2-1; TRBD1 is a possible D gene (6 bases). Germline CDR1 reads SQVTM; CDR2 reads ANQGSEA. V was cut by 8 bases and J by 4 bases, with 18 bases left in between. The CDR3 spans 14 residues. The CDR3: CSISQGALYNEQFF. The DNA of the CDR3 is TGCAGCATTTCACAGGGAGCTCTTTACAATGAGCAGTTCTTC.

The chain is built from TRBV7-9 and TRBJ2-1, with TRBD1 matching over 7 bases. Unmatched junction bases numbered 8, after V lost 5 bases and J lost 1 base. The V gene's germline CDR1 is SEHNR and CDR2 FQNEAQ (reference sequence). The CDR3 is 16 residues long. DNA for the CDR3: TGTGCCAGCAGCCTGACAGGGACCCCATCCTACAATGAGCAGTTCTTC. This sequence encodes CASSLTGTPSYNEQFF. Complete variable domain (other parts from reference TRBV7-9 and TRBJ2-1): DTGVSQNPRHKITKRGQNVTFRCDPISEHNRLYWYRQTLGQGPEFLTYFQNEAQLEKSRLLSDRFSAERPKGSFSTLEIQRTEQGDSAMYLCASSLTGTPSYNEQFFGPGTRLTVL.

The CDR3 DNA follows: TGTGCCAGCAGTTTACGCAGGGGTCGCAATCAGCCCCAGCATTTT. Translated, it gives CASSLRRGRNQPQHF. The rearrangement links TRBV27 to TRBJ1-5; the D gene is possibly TRBD1 (6 bases). Germline CDR1 MNHEY, CDR2 SMNVEV (reference sequence). CDR3 size: 15 residues. V lost 2 bases, J lost 2 bases, and 10 bases lay in between.

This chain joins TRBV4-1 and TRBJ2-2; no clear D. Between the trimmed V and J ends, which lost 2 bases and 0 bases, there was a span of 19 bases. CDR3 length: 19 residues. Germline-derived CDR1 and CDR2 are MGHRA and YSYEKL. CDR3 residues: CASSQIRFTDGANTGELFF. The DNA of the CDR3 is TGCGCCAGCAGCCAAATTCGATTTACCGACGGAGCGAACACCGGGGAGCTGTTTTTT.